These 25 T cell receptor beta chains share one sample of origin, sequenced in a study of blood T cell repertoires in COVID-19. Here immunoSEQ multiplex PCR was the method, and the copy in TCRdb shows in-frame clones only, minus some. The profile shows just over 250,000 clones, around 89% of them singletons. The sequencing sample was made of peripheral blood. The origin of the receptors is a man aged 60 to 75 who had recovered from COVID-19.

The chain has TRBV27 and TRBJ1-6; TRBD1 aligns across 10 bases. J gave up 14 bases and V 4 bases, and 11 bases lay outside the gene matches. Germline V gene data show CDR1 as MNHEY and CDR2 as SMNVEV (reference sequence). CDR3 length equals 15 residues. Here the CDR3 reads CASSSMGQGQRSLHF. The CDR3 nucleotides read TGTGCCAGCAGTTCGATGGGACAGGGGCAGAGATCCCTCCACTTT.

This chain connects TRBV6-5 to TRBJ1-4; 7 bases map to TRBD1. The V segment lost 6 bases and the J segment 6 bases; nucleotides outside the gene matches: 10. Germline V gene sequence: CDR1 MNHEY, CDR2 SVGAGI. CDR3 size: 15 residues. This CDR3 is CASSLQRGQDEKLFF. The CDR3 nucleotides are TGTGCCAGCAGCTTACAGAGGGGGCAGGATGAAAAACTGTTTTTT.

V is TRBV15 and J is TRBJ2-7, with TRBD1 identical over 10 bases. The V and J ends lost 5 bases and 6 bases, in that order; junction bases with no gene match: 13. CDR3 size: 16 residues. Germline CDR1 and CDR2: LNHNV and YYDKDF (reference sequence). CDR3 nucleotides: TGTGCCACCAGCGGGGGACAGGGGCGCGGAAGCCTCGAGCAGTACTTC. Protein sequence: CATSGGQGRGSLEQYF.

This clone appeared a few times. The genes are TRBV19 and TRBJ1-3; possibly TRBD1 for D (6 bases). The CDR3 runs to 16 residues. Trimming pared 4 bases from V and 0 bases from J, leaving 13 bases between. CDR1 LNHDA and CDR2 SQIVND come from the germline V gene (reference sequence). CDR3 protein: CASSTRTALSGNTIYF. The CDR3 DNA reads as TGTGCCAGTAGTACTCGGACAGCTCTCTCTGGAAACACCATATATTTT.

The chain uses TRBV15 and TRBJ2-7; unclear D gene. This CDR3 has 11 amino acids. Germline CDR1 and CDR2: LNHNV and YYDKDF (reference sequence). V gave up 3 bases and J gave up 3 bases, with 3 bases separating them. The CDR3 bases are TGTGCCACCAGCAGCTACTACGAGCAGTACTTC. Translated, it gives CATSSYYEQYF. Complete variable domain (other parts from reference TRBV15 and TRBJ2-7): DAMVIQNPRYQVTQFGKPVTLSCSQTLNHNVMYWYQQKSSQAPKLLFHYYDKDFNNEADTPDNFQSRRPNTSFCFLDIRSPGLGDTAMYLCATSSYYEQYFGPGTRLTVT.

Of note for this clone: Since a much larger clone is just one base distant, this may be a read error. The chain links TRBV5-5 to TRBJ1-1; D is unclear. In germline, CDR1 is SGHKS, CDR2 YYEKEE (reference sequence). V was pared by 0 bases and J by 1 base, with 4 bases between. The CDR3 covers 13 residues. CDR3 nucleotides: TGTGCCAGCAGCTTGGGGCCGAACACTGAAGCTTTCTTT. Translating it yields CASSLGPNTEAFF.

The count of this clone is one. The V call is TRBV5-8, the J call TRBJ2-5; 8 bases line up with TRBD2. The CDR3 totals 14 residues. After removal of 2 bases from V and 1 base from J, the junction contained 1 base not matched to a gene. Germline-derived CDR1 and CDR2 are SGHTS and YDEGEE. DNA for the CDR3: TGTGCCAGCAGCTTAGCGGGGGTCCAAGAGACCCAGTACTTC. This translates into CASSLAGVQETQYF. Supplemented by reference TRBV5-8 and TRBJ2-5, the full variable domain reads EAGVTQSPTHLIKTRGQQATLRCSPISGHTSVYWYQQALGLGLQFLLWYDEGEERNRGNFPPRFSGRQFPNYSSELNVNALELEDSALYLCASSLAGVQETQYFGPGTRLLVL.

This rearrangement joins TRBV9 to TRBJ2-7; TRBD1 matches 9 bases. CDR1 and CDR2 from the germline V gene are SGDLS and YYNGEE. The CDR3 runs to 14 residues. Trimming took 4 bases from V and 5 from J; bases not matched to a gene: 7. CDR3 nucleotide sequence: TGTGCCAGCAGCTTCGGGACAGGGACAAACGAGCAGTACTTC. It translates to CASSFGTGTNEQYF. Based on the CDR3 plus reference TRBV9 and TRBJ2-7, the full variable domain is DSGVTQTPKHLITATGQRVTLRCSPRSGDLSVYWYQQSLDQGLQFLIQYYNGEERAKGNILERFSAQQFPDLHSELNLSSLELGDSALYFCASSFGTGTNEQYFGPGTRLTVT.

Only one count was recorded for this clone. V gene TRBV5-1 combines with J gene TRBJ2-7, with 10 bases that match TRBD1. Germline-derived CDR1 and CDR2 are SGHRS and YFSETQ. The length of the CDR3 is 16 residues. Unmatched junction bases numbered 9, after V lost 0 bases and J lost 6 bases. The CDR3 nucleotides read TGCGCCAGCAGCTTGGGGTTGGGACAGGGGTTTGCCGAGCAGTACTTC. This translates into CASSLGLGQGFAEQYF.

The gene calls are TRBV6-5 and TRBJ1-6; 9 bases fit TRBD1. The V and J ends lost 2 bases and 7 bases, in that order; junction bases with no gene match: 3. CDR3 size: 15 residues. The germline V gene has CDR1 MNHEY and CDR2 SVGAGI. The CDR3: CASSYQGQGNSPLHF. The CDR3 nucleotides read TGTGCCAGCAGTTACCAGGGACAGGGCAATTCACCCCTCCACTTT.

V usage is TRBV10-1 and J usage is TRBJ2-7; 9 nucleotides line up with TRBD2. Germline lookup yields CDR1 WNHNN and CDR2 SYGVQD (reference sequence). The CDR3 loop spans 15 amino acids. The V gene end was trimmed by 4 bases and the J gene end by 1 base; junction bases not matched to a gene: 5. The CDR3 nucleotides read TGCGCCAGCAGTGGCGGACTAGCGCCTTCCTACGAGCAGTACTTC. This translates into CASSGGLAPSYEQYF.

In its sample, this clone was seen once. The chain couples TRBV9 to TRBJ2-7; D call uncertain. The CDR3 loop spans 16 amino acids. From germline, CDR1 is SGDLS and CDR2 YYNGEE. Trimming pared 0 bases from V and 6 bases from J, leaving 19 bases between. This CDR3 reads CASSVGTVHPTIEQYF. The DNA for the CDR3 is TGTGCCAGCAGCGTAGGAACAGTCCACCCTACCATCGAGCAGTACTTC.

The chain links TRBV5-8 to TRBJ2-7, with D tentatively TRBD2 (6 bases). This CDR3 comprises 12 residues. The germline V gene has CDR1 SGHTS and CDR2 YDEGEE. Deletions cut 7 bases from V and 5 bases from J, with 13 bases between. The CDR3 reads CASLSGGDEQYF. The CDR3 DNA reads TGTGCCAGCCTCTCAGGAGGGGACGAGCAGTACTTC.

This chain links TRBV9 with TRBJ2-5; the match to TRBD2 covers 8 bases. Germline V lookup: CDR1 SGDLS, CDR2 YYNGEE. This CDR3 has 14 amino acids. V lost 0 bases to trimming and J lost 3 bases; unmatched junction nucleotides: 1. CDR3: CASSVGGLEETQYF. CDR3 sequence (DNA): TGTGCCAGCAGCGTAGGGGGACTAGAAGAGACCCAGTACTTC.

V gene TRBV5-1 combines with J gene TRBJ2-3; maybe TRBD2 (7 bases). Germline values: CDR1 SGHRS, CDR2 YFSETQ. Trimming shortened V by 4 bases and J by 3 bases, and 15 bases separated the two germline ends. The CDR3 has 15 amino acids. As DNA, the CDR3 is TGCGCCAGCAGCGGAACGGGGGGCCTAACAGATACGCAGTATTTT. This translates into CASSGTGGLTDTQYF.

The chain joins TRBV12-5 to TRBJ1-6, with D tentatively TRBD1 (6 bases). Germline V gene data show CDR1 as LGHNT and CDR2 as FRNRAP. The germline V and J ends were trimmed by 7 bases and 10 bases, with 17 bases remaining between them. This CDR3 has 14 residues. CDR3 sequence reads: CASAQQGIRSPLHF. DNA of the CDR3: TGTGCTAGTGCTCAACAGGGAATACGGTCACCCCTCCACTTT.

This chain uses TRBV9 with TRBJ1-2, with D perhaps matching TRBD1 (6 bases). V lost 4 bases and J 7 bases, leaving 17 bases between the germline ends. The CDR3 has 14 residues. The V gene's germline CDR1 is SGDLS and CDR2 YYNGEE. In nucleotides, the CDR3 is TGTGCCAGCAGCCCTCCCTCACAGGGATCTGGCTACACCTTC. This translates into CASSPPSQGSGYTF.

The chain uses TRBV6-5 and TRBJ1-1; 7 nucleotides match TRBD1. V lost 5 bases and J lost 5; bases outside the gene matches: 8. The CDR3 covers 14 residues. Per germline, CDR1 MNHEY and CDR2 SVGAGI. CDR3 sequence (DNA): TGTGCCAGCAGTCGCCACAGGGGTTATACTGAAGCTTTCTTT. Translating it yields CASSRHRGYTEAFF.

The J gene is TRBJ2-3, the V gene TRBV5-1; TRBD2 might be the D (5 bases). V was clipped by 4 bases and J by 0 bases, with 12 bases between them. The CDR3 covers 15 residues. Germline-derived CDR1 and CDR2 are SGHRS and YFSETQ. CDR3 bases: TGCGCCAGCAGCCCCCTCGGGGTTAGCACAGATACGCAGTATTTT. It specifies CASSPLGVSTDTQYF.

V and J are TRBV19 and TRBJ2-7; perhaps TRBD1 as D (5 bases). V shed 5 bases and J shed 2 bases, with 10 bases lying between them. Germline lookup yields CDR1 LNHDA and CDR2 SQIVND (reference sequence). The CDR3 extends over 13 amino acids. In DNA, the CDR3 is TGTGCCAGTAGTCCCCGACAGACCTACGAGCAGTACTTC. Amino acid sequence: CASSPRQTYEQYF.

The chain recombines TRBV5-1 with TRBJ2-7, with 9 positions matching TRBD1. V dropped 7 bases and J dropped 4; count of bases not matched to a gene: 12. CDR1 and CDR2 from the germline V gene are SGHRS and YFSETQ. There are 15 residues in the CDR3. Here the CDR3 reads CASRPTGTGWYEQYF. CDR3 in DNA: TGCGCCAGCCGGCCTACTGGGACAGGGTGGTACGAGCAGTACTTC. The whole variable domain, remainder taken from reference TRBV5-1 and TRBJ2-7, is KAGVTQTPRYLIKTRGQQVTLSCSPISGHRSVSWYQQTPGQGLQFLFEYFSETQRNKGNFPGRFSGRQFSNSRSEMNVSTLELGDSALYLCASRPTGTGWYEQYFGPGTRLTVT.

The chain joins TRBV9 to TRBJ2-5, with 7 bases identical to TRBD2. CDR1 is SGDLS and CDR2 is YYNGEE in the germline V gene. The CDR3 loop spans 17 amino acids. Trimming removed 2 bases from V and 4 bases from J; junction bases left unmatched: 14. CDR3 bases: TGTGCCAGCAGCGTTGACACCCTTGGCGGGGAGGGAGAGACCCAGTACTTC. It codes for CASSVDTLGGEGETQYF.

The chain has TRBV14 and TRBJ1-2; 8 nucleotides line up with TRBD1. The CDR3 runs to 15 residues. Per germline, CDR1 SGHDN and CDR2 FVKESK. V shed 0 bases and J 4 bases; nucleotides not matched to a gene: 4. The CDR3 loop reads CASSQDITGGYGYTF. In DNA form, the CDR3 reads TGTGCCAGCAGCCAAGATATCACAGGGGGCTATGGCTACACCTTC. Full variable domain (outside the CDR3, taken from reference TRBV14 and TRBJ1-2): EAGVTQFPSHSVIEKGQTVTLRCDPISGHDNLYWYRRVMGKEIKFLLHFVKESKQDESGMPNNRFLAERTGGTYSTLKVQPAELEDSGVYFCASSQDITGGYGYTFGSGTRLTVV.

This clone turned up a few times. The V call is TRBV10-3, the J call TRBJ1-2; 11 bases agree with TRBD1. The CDR3 covers 17 residues. The germline gives CDR1 ENHRY, CDR2 SYGVKD. V gave up 0 bases and J gave up 4 bases; unmatched junction bases: 7. The CDR3 DNA is TGTGCCATCAGTGAGTCCGCCGGGACAGGGGGGAGCTATGGCTACACCTTC. This gives the protein CAISESAGTGGSYGYTF.

The V call is TRBV28, the J call TRBJ2-5; 8 bases line up with TRBD1. CDR1 is MDHEN, CDR2 SYDVKM, per germline. CDR3 length: 18 residues. J gave up 5 bases and V 5 bases, and 19 bases lay outside the gene matches. CDR3 nucleotides: TGTGCCAGCAGTCCCGGCTTGGGGACAGGTCCCCAAGGTGAGACCCAGTACTTC. Amino acid sequence: CASSPGLGTGPQGETQYF.